The sequence of this TCR beta chain was determined in a study of cytomegalovirus exposure and HLA in healthy donors. Researchers ran the PCR with 60 Vbeta and 13 Jbeta primers. Profiled with immunoSEQ multiplex PCR; TCRdb holds only in-frame clones, not every one. The table lists 150,000 to 200,000 clones, roughly 80% of them singletons. J gave up 6 bases and V 5 bases, and 10 bases lay outside the gene matches. The germline V gene has CDR1 MNHEY and CDR2 SVGAGI. The CDR3 is made up of 15 amino acids. The TCR sequence derives from a woman aged 18 to 35 in good health and CMV-seronegative. The sequencing sample was made of PBMCs. The rearrangement links TRBV6-5 to TRBJ1-5, with 7 bases lining up with TRBD1. CDR3 sequence (DNA): TGTGCCAGCAGTGTCGGACAGGACCGTACTCAGCCCCAGCATTTT. This codes for CASSVGQDRTQPQHF.